The 16 T cell receptor beta chains in this list originate from one sample, sequenced in a study of vaccination and CD4 T cells after COVID-19. Scientists ran DNA taken from cultured CD4+ T cells through the Oncomine TCR Beta short-read assay for sequencing. TCRdb re-derived calls from the PCR reads in MiXCR, one entry per CDR3 protein. The sample lists some 22,000 distinct CDR3 sequences, around 62% occurring once. Stated treatment: 10-day PBMC culture with coronavirus spike peptide pools or control peptides (ViraFEST assay). No antigens are known for them. Specimen: CD4+ T cells from blood, cultured in vitro, collected before SARS-CoV-2 vaccination. These receptors all come from a human donor who received a COVID-19 vaccine.

This clonotype has just a few counts. The chain is built from TRBV7-3 and TRBJ2-6; 11 positions match TRBD1. The CDR3 spans 17 residues. Germline CDR1 and CDR2: SGHTA and FQGTGA. Unmatched junction bases numbered 3, after V lost 3 bases and J lost 2 bases. Here the CDR3 reads CASSFGQGAAGANVLTF. In DNA form, the CDR3 reads TGTGCCAGCAGCTTCGGACAGGGGGCGGCTGGGGCCAACGTCCTGACTTTC.

J is TRBJ2-3 and V is TRBV10-3, with TRBD2 identical over 13 bases. This CDR3 region has 14 residues. V shed 10 bases and J 4 bases; nucleotides not matched to a gene: 5. In germline, CDR1 is ENHRY, CDR2 SYGVKD. DNA of the CDR3: TGTGCCACCGGACTAGCGGGGGCCTCAGATACGCAGTATTTT. Translating gives CATGLAGASDTQYF.

V usage is TRBV7-9 and J usage is TRBJ1-1, with D uncertain. The CDR3 loop spans 12 amino acids. Trimming cost V 0 bases and J 7 bases, with 6 bases left between them. Germline V gene sequence: CDR1 SEHNR, CDR2 FQNEAQ (reference sequence). CDR3 nucleotides: TGTGCCAGCAGCTTAGCATCTGGTGAAGCTTTCTTT. Its translation: CASSLASGEAFF. Full variable domain (remainder filled in from reference TRBV7-9 and TRBJ1-1): DTGVSQNPRHKITKRGQNVTFRCDPISEHNRLYWYRQTLGQGPEFLTYFQNEAQLEKSRLLSDRFSAERPKGSFSTLEIQRTEQGDSAMYLCASSLASGEAFFGQGTRLTVV.

This chain uses TRBV25-1 with TRBJ1-6; D not resolved. The CDR3 contains 14 residues. The V end was cut by 4 bases, the J end by 5 bases, with 9 bases between. Germline CDR1 MGHDK, CDR2 SYGVNS. CDR3 sequence (DNA): TGTGCCAGCAGTGGGCGCACAGATAATTCACCCCTCCACTTT. Translated, it gives CASSGRTDNSPLHF. The complete variable domain, with remaining parts taken from reference TRBV25-1 and TRBJ1-6, reads EADIYQTPRYLVIGTGKKITLECSQTMGHDKMYWYQQDPGMELHLIHYSYGVNSTEKGDLSSESTVSRIRTEHFPLTLESARPSHTSQYLCASSGRTDNSPLHFGNGTRLTVT.

This clonotype was seen a single time. This chain uses TRBV25-1 with TRBJ2-7; 7 nucleotides align to TRBD1. Germline lookup yields CDR1 MGHDK and CDR2 SYGVNS. Trimming removed 2 bases from V and 4 bases from J; junction bases left unmatched: 14. CDR3 size: 17 residues. CDR3 protein: CASSEGLTGVRDYEQYF. CDR3 coding DNA: TGTGCCAGCAGTGAAGGGTTAACAGGGGTAAGGGATTACGAGCAGTACTTC.

CDR3 coding DNA: TGCAGTGCTCCTCCCGCGGGGGGCTTTGAGACCCAGTACTTC. Amino acids: CSAPPAGGFETQYF. J is TRBJ2-5 and V is TRBV20-1; TRBD2 matches at 8 bases. This CDR3 region has 14 residues. The V and J ends lost 5 bases and 5 bases, in that order; junction bases with no gene match: 10. Germline CDR1 DFQATT, CDR2 SNEGSKA (reference sequence).

This clonotype occurred a few times. The V call is TRBV30, the J call TRBJ1-5; 7 positions agree with TRBD1. Losses at the gene ends were 5 bases for V and 2 bases for J; bases not matched to a gene: 3. The CDR3 runs to 13 residues. Germline values: CDR1 GTSNPN, CDR2 SVGIG (reference sequence). CDR3 DNA sequence: TGTGCCTGGGCGGGGACAGGCAATCAGCCCCAGCATTTT. As protein: CAWAGTGNQPQHF.

V usage is TRBV7-6 and J usage is TRBJ1-1, with 8 positions matching TRBD1. This CDR3 spans 15 amino acids. J lost 6 bases, V lost 3 bases, and 9 bases had no gene match. Germline V gene data show CDR1 as SGHVS and CDR2 as FNYEAQ. The CDR3 nucleotides read TGTGCCAGCAGCTTGGACAGGGACAGGCTAGCTGAAGCTTTCTTT. Its protein product is CASSLDRDRLAEAFF.

Here the CDR3 DNA reads TGCAGTGCTAGACCGGGTCGGAGAGTCGCGGGGTACAATGAGCAGTTCTTC. Amino acid sequence: CSARPGRRVAGYNEQFF. The genes are TRBV20-1 and TRBJ2-1; maybe TRBD2 (6 bases). Germline-derived CDR1 and CDR2 are DFQATT and SNEGSKA (reference sequence). The CDR3 has 17 amino acids. V was trimmed by 2 bases and J by 4 bases, leaving 21 bases between them.

CDR3 DNA: TGTGCCAGCAGTGTCTCACGATTAGCAGAGACCCAGTACTTC. Protein product: CASSVSRLAETQYF. The V call is TRBV2, the J call TRBJ2-5; no clear D. The ends were cut back, 4 bases at V and 4 bases at J, with 13 bases in the middle. Per the germline V gene, CDR1 is SNHLY and CDR2 is FYNNEI. CDR3 size: 14 residues.

The CDR3 spells CAISPYRQYF. In DNA form, the CDR3 reads TGTGCCATTTCTCCGTACCGGCAGTACTTC. The chain employs TRBV12-1 and TRBJ2-7. TRBV12-1 is recorded as a pseudogene. This CDR3 is 10 amino acids long.

This chain joins TRBV2 and TRBJ2-3, with D possibly being TRBD1 (6 bases). The CDR3 is 14 residues long. The germline V gene encodes CDR1 SNHLY and CDR2 FYNNEI. The ends were cut back, 6 bases at V and 2 bases at J, with 12 bases in the middle. The chain's CDR3 is CASRKDSYTDTQYF. In DNA form, the CDR3 reads TGTGCCAGCAGAAAGGACAGTTACACAGATACGCAGTATTTT.

The chain uses TRBV6-1 and TRBJ2-5; D may correspond to TRBD1 or TRBD2 (6 bases each). The germline V gene encodes CDR1 MNHNS and CDR2 SASEGT. The CDR3 is 14 residues long. The V and J ends lost 7 bases and 0 bases respectively, with 12 bases between them. The CDR3: CASNKGGYQETQYF. The CDR3 DNA reads TGTGCCAGCAACAAGGGGGGATACCAAGAGACCCAGTACTTC.

V usage is TRBV7-8 and J usage is TRBJ2-5; TRBD1 matches 12 bases. Germline loops: CDR1 SGHVS, CDR2 FQNEAQ. The CDR3 contains 15 residues. The V gene end was trimmed by 4 bases and the J gene end by 4 bases; junction bases not matched to a gene: 4. DNA for the CDR3: TGTGCCAGCAGCTCCCGGGACAGGGGGCGAGAGACCCAGTACTTC. Its translation is CASSSRDRGRETQYF.

The V gene is TRBV11-3, the J gene TRBJ2-7, with 7 bases lining up with TRBD2. The CDR3 runs 14 residues. Per germline, CDR1 SGHNT and CDR2 YENEEA. V shed 5 bases and J 7 bases; nucleotides not matched to a gene: 11. DNA for the CDR3: TGTGCCAGCAGCACACCGGGACTAAGTGGGGAGCAGTACTTC. It codes for CASSTPGLSGEQYF.

In its sample, this clonotype was seen a few times. The CDR3 DNA reads TGTGCCAGCAGTCTGAAACCGGGACAACAAAGCGTCTCCGAGCAGTACTTC. This translates into CASSLKPGQQSVSEQYF. The chain uses TRBV6-1 and TRBJ2-7; possibly TRBD1 for D (6 bases). The length of the CDR3 is 17 residues. Germline V gene sequence: CDR1 MNHNS, CDR2 SASEGT. V lost 5 bases and J lost 6, with 26 bases in between.